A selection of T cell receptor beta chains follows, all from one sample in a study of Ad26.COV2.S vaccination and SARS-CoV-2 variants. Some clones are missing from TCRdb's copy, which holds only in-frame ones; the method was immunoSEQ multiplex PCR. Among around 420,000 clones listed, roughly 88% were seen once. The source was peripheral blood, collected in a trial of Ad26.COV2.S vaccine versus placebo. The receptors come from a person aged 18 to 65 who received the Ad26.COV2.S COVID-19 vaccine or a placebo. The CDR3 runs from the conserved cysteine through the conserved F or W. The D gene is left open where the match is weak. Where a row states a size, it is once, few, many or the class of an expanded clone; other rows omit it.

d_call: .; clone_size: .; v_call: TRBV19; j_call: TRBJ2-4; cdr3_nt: TGTGCCAGTAGATGGGACGCCAAAAACATTCAGTACTTC; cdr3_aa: CASRWDAKNIQYF
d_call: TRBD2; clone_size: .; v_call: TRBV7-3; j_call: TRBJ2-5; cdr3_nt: TGTGCCAGCAGCCCCGGGCGGGAGGAGACCCAGTACTTC; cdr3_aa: CASSPGREETQYF
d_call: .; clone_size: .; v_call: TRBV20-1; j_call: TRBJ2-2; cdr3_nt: TGCAGTGCTAGTTCCAGGCGAGGGACCGGGGAGCTGTTTTTT; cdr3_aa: CSASSRRGTGELFF
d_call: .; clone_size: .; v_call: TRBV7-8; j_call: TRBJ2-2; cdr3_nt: TGTGCCAGCAGCTTGGACGAAAGGACCGGGGAGCTGTTTTTT; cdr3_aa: CASSLDERTGELFF
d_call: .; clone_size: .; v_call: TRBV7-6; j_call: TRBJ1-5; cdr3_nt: TGTGCCAGCAGCTTAGGAGGGGATCAGCCCCAGCATTTT; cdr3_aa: CASSLGGDQPQHF
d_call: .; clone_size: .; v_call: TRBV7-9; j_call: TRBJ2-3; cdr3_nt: TGTGCCAGCAGCCAGACTTACCCGGGATTGCAGGGTGATACGCAGTATTTT; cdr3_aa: CASSQTYPGLQGDTQYF
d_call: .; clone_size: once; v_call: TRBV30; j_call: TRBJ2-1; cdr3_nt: TGTGCCTGGAGGAAGGGGGGCTCCTACAATGAGCAGTTCTTC; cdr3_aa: CAWRKGGSYNEQFF
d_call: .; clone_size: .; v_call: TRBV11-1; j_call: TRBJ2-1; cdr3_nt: TGTGCCAGCAGCTTAGGTCGAACGAGCTCCTACAATGAGCAGTTCTTC; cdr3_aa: CASSLGRTSSYNEQFF
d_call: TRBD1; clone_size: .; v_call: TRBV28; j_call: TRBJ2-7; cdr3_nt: TGTGCCAGCACCCTCCCCGGGGGACAGGGTAAAGAGCAGTACTTC; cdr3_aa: CASTLPGGQGKEQYF
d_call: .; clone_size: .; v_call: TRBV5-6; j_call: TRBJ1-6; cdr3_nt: TGTGCCAGCAGCTTGAGAGCCAGCGCCGTGTGGTCACCCCTCCACTTT; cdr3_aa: CASSLRASAVWSPLHF
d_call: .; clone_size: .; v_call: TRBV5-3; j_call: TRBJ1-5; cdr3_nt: TGTGCCAGAAGCTGGGAGACAGGTTGGAGCAATCAGCCCCAGCATTTT; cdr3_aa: CARSWETGWSNQPQHF
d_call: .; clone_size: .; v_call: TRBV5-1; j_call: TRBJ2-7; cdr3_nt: TGCGCCAGCAGCCCCCACCGGGACACCAGCTACGAGCAGTACTTC; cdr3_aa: CASSPHRDTSYEQYF
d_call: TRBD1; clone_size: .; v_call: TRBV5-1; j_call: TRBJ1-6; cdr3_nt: TGCGCCAGCAGGGTTACAGGGGGTATCAATTCACCCCTCCACTTT; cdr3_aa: CASRVTGGINSPLHF
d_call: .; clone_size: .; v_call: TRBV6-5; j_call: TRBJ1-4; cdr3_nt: TGTGCCAGCAGTCGACAGGTTGCAACTAATGAAAAACTGTTTTTT; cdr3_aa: CASSRQVATNEKLFF
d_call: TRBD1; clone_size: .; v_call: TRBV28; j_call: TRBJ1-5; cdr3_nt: TGTGCCAGCAGTTCCCTTACCCGACAGGGGCTGCTCAATCAGCCCCAGCATTTT; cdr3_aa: CASSSLTRQGLLNQPQHF
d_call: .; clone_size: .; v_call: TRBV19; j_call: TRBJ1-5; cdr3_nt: TGTGCCAGTACCGTAAACAATCAGCCCCAGCATTTT; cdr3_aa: CASTVNNQPQHF
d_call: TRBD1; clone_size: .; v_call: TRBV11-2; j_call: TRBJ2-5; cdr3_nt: TGTGCCAGCAGCACCTTAGGTGGGACAGGGGGGACCCAGTACTTC; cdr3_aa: CASSTLGGTGGTQYF
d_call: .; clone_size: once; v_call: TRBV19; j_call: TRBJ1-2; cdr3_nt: TGTGCCAGTAGTGCCGATTTAAGCAGGGTGCATGGCTACACCTTC; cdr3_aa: CASSADLSRVHGYTF
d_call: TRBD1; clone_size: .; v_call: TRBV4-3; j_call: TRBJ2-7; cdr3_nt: TGCGCCAGCAGCCTGAACCCAGCAGGGGGCCCCGAGCAGTACTTC; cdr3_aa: CASSLNPAGGPEQYF
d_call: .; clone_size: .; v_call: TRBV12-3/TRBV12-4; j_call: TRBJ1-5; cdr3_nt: TGTGCCAGCAGTTTAGGAGAACAGCCCCAGCATTTT; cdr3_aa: CASSLGEQPQHF
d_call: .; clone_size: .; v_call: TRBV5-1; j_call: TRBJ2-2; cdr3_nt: TGCGCCAGCAGTATATTAGCGAACACCGGGGAGCTGTTTTTT; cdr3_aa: CASSILANTGELFF
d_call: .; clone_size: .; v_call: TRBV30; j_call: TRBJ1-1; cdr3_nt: TGTGCCTGGAGGGCAGGAGCGAACACTGAAGCTTTCTTT; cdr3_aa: CAWRAGANTEAFF
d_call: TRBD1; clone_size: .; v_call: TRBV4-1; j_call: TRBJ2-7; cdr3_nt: TGCGCCAGCAGCCAAGATGACAGGGGGGGAGCCTACGAGCAGTACTTC; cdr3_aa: CASSQDDRGGAYEQYF
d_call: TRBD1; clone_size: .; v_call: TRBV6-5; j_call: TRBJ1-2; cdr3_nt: TGTGCCAGCAGTTCTCGAGACAGGGATAGGTATGGCTACACCTTC; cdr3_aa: CASSSRDRDRYGYTF
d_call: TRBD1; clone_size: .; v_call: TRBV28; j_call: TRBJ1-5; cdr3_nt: TGTGCCAGCCAACAGGGGGCCGTCAATCAGCCCCAGCATTTT; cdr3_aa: CASQQGAVNQPQHF
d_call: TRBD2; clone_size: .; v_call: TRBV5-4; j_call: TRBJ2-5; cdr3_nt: TGTGCCAGCAGCTCTGTACTAGCGGGCCAAGAGACCCAGTACTTC; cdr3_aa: CASSSVLAGQETQYF
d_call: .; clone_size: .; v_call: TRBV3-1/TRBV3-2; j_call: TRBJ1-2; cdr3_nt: TGTGCCAGCAGACAAGGGGCTAACTATGGCTACACCTTC; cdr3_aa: CASRQGANYGYTF
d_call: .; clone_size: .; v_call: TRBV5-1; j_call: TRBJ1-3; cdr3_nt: TGCGCCAGCAGCGTCGAGAGCTCTGGAAACACCATATATTTT; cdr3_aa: CASSVESSGNTIYF
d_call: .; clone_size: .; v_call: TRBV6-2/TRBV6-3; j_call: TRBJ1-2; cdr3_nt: TGTGCCAGCAGTTACGAGACAGTCTATGGCTACACCTTC; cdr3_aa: CASSYETVYGYTF
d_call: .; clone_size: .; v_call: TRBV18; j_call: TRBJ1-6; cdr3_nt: TGTGCCAGCTCGCCCTTTGGGGAGCAGGGTTCACCCCTCCACTTT; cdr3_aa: CASSPFGEQGSPLHF
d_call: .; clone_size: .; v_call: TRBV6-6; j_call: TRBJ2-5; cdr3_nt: TGTGCCAGCAGTTCCCCTCGGTGGGGCCAGAGGGAGACCCAGTACTTC; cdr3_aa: CASSSPRWGQRETQYF
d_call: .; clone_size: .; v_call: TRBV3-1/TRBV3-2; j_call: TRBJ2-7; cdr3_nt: TGTGCCAGCAGTCCGGGCTCCGGCCGTTACGAGCAGTACTTC; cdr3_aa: CASSPGSGRYEQYF
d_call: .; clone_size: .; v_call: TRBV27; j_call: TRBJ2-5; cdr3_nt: TGTGCCAGCAGTCCCCGCAAACTAGCATCCGAGACCCAGTACTTC; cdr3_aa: CASSPRKLASETQYF
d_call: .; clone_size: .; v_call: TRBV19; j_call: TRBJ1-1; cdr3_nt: TGTGCCAGTTCTCAGAACACTGAAGCTTTCTTT; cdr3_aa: CASSQNTEAFF
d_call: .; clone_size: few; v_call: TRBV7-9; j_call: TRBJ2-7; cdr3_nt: TGTGCCAGCAGCTCGTGGGACTCCAGGACCTACGAGCAGTACTTC; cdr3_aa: CASSSWDSRTYEQYF
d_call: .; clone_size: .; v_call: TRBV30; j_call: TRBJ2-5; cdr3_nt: TGTGCCTGGAGTCCGATTGGGGGCAAAGGAGAGACCCAGTACTTC; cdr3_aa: CAWSPIGGKGETQYF
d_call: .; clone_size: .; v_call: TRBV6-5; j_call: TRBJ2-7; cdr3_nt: TGTGCCAGCAGTTACACCGGGGGTTTCTCCTACGAGCAGTACTTC; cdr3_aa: CASSYTGGFSYEQYF
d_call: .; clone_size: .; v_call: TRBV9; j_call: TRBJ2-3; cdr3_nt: TGTGCCAGCAGCGTAGACCTAGCCCCAGATACGCAGTATTTT; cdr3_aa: CASSVDLAPDTQYF
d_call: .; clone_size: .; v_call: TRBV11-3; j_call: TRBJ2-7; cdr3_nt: TGTGCCAGCAGCGCGACAGAATTTTCCCAGGAGCAGTACTTC; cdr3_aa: CASSATEFSQEQYF
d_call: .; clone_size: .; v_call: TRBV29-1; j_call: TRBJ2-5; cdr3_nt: TGCAGCGTCGGAATCAGGGCGCCCATCGAGACCCAGTACTTC; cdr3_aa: CSVGIRAPIETQYF
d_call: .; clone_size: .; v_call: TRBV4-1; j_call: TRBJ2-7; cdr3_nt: TGCGCCAGCAGCCATCCCTCTAGGTACGAGCAGTACTTC; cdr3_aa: CASSHPSRYEQYF
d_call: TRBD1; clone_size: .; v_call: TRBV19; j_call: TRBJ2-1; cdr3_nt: TGTGCCAGTAGCCTTGACAGGGGAATCGGCGAGCAGTTCTTC; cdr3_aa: CASSLDRGIGEQFF
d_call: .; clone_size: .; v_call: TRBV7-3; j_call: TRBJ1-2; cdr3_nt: TGTGCCAGCAGCTCCACCGGGACACGAGGCTACACCTTC; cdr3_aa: CASSSTGTRGYTF
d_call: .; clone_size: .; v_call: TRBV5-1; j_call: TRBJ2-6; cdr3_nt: TGCGCCAGCAGCTTTAATTTCGACAGTCCAAGCTCTGGGGCCAACGTCCTGACTTTC; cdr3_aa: CASSFNFDSPSSGANVLTF
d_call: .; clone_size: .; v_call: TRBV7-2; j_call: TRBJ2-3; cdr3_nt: TGTGCCAGCAGCCAAATGGCCTCCTGGGGGACGCAGTATTTT; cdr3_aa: CASSQMASWGTQYF
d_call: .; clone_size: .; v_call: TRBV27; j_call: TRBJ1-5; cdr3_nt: TGTGCCAGCCGTCCCCGGGACGGGGGCAATCAGCCCCAGCATTTT; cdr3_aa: CASRPRDGGNQPQHF
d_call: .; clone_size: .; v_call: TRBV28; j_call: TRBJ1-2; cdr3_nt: TGTGCCAGCAGTTTTCCTCAGGGAGACTACACCTTC; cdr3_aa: CASSFPQGDYTF
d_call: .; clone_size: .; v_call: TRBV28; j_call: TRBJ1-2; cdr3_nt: TGTGCCAGCAGCCCGGGGAGATATGGCTACACCTTC; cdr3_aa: CASSPGRYGYTF
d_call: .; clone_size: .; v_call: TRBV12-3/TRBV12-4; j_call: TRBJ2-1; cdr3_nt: TGTGCCAGCAGTTTCCATCTTGAGCAGTTCTTC; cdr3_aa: CASSFHLEQFF
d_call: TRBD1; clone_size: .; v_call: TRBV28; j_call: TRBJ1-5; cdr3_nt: TGTGCCAGCATTGACAGGGGGGGGCAGCCCCAGCATTTT; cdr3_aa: CASIDRGGQPQHF
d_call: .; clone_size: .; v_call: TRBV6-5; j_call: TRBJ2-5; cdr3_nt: TGTGCCAGCAAACTACATTGGGGCGAAGAGACCCAGTACTTC; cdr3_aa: CASKLHWGEETQYF
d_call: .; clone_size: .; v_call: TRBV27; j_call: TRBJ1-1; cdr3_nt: TGTGCCAGCAGTTTTCGAAGGGGTACTGAAGCTTTCTTT; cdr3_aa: CASSFRRGTEAFF
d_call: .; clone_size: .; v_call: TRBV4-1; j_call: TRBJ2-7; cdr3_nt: TGCGCCAGCAGCCAACGTGGGACCGAGCAGTACTTC; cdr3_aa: CASSQRGTEQYF
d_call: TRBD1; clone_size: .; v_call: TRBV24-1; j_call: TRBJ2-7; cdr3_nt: TGTGCCACCAGTGACCCGGGACAGCCTCCTTACGAGCAGTACTTC; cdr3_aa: CATSDPGQPPYEQYF
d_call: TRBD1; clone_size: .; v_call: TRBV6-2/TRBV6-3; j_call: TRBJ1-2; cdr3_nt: TGTGCCAGCAGTCACCAACCGGGACAGGGCCTCTATGGCTACACCTTC; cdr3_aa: CASSHQPGQGLYGYTF
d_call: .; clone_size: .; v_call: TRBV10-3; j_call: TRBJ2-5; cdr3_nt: TGTGCCATCAGGGGGGGGCTATGGGAGACCCAGTACTTC; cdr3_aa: CAIRGGLWETQYF
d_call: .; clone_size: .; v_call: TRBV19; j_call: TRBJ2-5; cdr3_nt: TGTGCCAGTAGTAAACAGGGAATCGTTCAAGAGACCCAGTACTTC; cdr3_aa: CASSKQGIVQETQYF
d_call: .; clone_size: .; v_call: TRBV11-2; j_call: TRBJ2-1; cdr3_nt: TGTGCCAGCAGGTCTCCGGGACCCGTTGACTACAATGAGCAGTTCTTC; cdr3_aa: CASRSPGPVDYNEQFF
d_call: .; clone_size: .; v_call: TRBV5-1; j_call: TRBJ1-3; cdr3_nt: TGCGCCAGCAGCCCGGGTTGGGGGGATCTTTCTGGAAACACCATATATTTT; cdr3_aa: CASSPGWGDLSGNTIYF
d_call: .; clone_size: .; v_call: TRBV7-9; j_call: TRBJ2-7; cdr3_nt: TGTGCCAGCAGCTCCCCACGGCATACCTACGAGCAGTACTTC; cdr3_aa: CASSSPRHTYEQYF